This T cell receptor beta chain was sequenced during a study of T cell responses to AZD1222 COVID-19 vaccine (dated by TCRdb to the early 2020s). In terms of the full investigation: TCR sequencing covered over 230 trial participants: 200 to 210 given two doses of AZD1222 and 26 given two doses of MenACWY control vaccine. Trial participants were enrolled by age into 18-55, 56-69 and 70-plus year subgroups, with about 150, 28 and 57 TCR-sequenced participants respectively.

Sample time point, as interpreted from the label and publication: about 28 days (+/-7) after the second vaccine dose. AZD1222 recipients with second doses at about 4 weeks or about 12 weeks were pooled, because spike-specific TCR depth and breadth did not differ between schedules. Samples from vaccinated people were obtained from the UK trials COV001 and COV002, which included a single-blind randomized controlled phase 2/3 trial of AZD1222 (ChAdOx1 nCoV-19) in healthy adults. Trial participant PBMC samples were collected at day 0 and day 28 after the second dose for TCRbeta chain sequencing. The CDR3 regions of human TCRbeta chains were analyzed by immunosequencing. The original methods were these. Repertoire TCRs were checked for matches against a reference library of SARS-CoV-2-specific TCRs that had been generated using the MIRA antigen-specificity platform. Breadth was defined as the fraction of unique TCRs that were SARS-CoV-2-associated. Depth was defined as the fraction of total T cells that were SARS-CoV-2-associated. Using the MIRA data, every spike-specific TCR was mapped to the spike region that the TCR reacted to and assigned to either a CD4 or a CD8 class. Log10-transformed breadth and depth values were compared by one-way ANOVA with Sidak's multiple comparisons tests. This immuneACCESS table, as held by TCRdb, lists in-frame sequences with V and J called but not all clones. Of the missing ones, under half trace to an unresolved V gene in checked studies; the others have no known cause. That table is the source of V, J and clone size, and D and trimming were worked out from the DNA. In all, the sample holds tens of thousands of clones, and around 89% of those were seen once. The leading ten clones occupy roughly 25% of the sample.

This clone came up a few times. Its antigen remains undetermined. Base qualities are not provided; no much larger clone lies one nucleotide away. The CDR3 sequence holds 18 residues, the cysteine and phenylalanine included. CDR3 DNA only is kept here, 54 bases in frame from base 1. Relative to germline, V is missing 4 bases and J is missing 0 bases, with 10 bases of the junction outside any gene match. Sequences MNHNS (CDR1) and SASEGT (CDR2) are obtained from the germline V gene. The research as a whole found: Conclusions about previously exposed vaccinees are limited because only a handful of AZD1222 recipients were SARS-CoV-2 seropositive at baseline. The vaccine-associated CD4 TCRs covered the entire spike protein, and the dominant responses fell in regions 160-218 and 743-854. In the small 56-69-year group, the increase in depth fell short of significance, most likely because of low power. After two AZD1222 doses, both the breadth and the depth of spike-specific TCRs were significantly higher than at day 0 and than in MenACWY recipients. Participants were mostly white British and included more females than males, and it was suggested by the authors that clonal diversity may have been underestimated. No day 14 peak-response samples were available, so repertoires were characterized only after the peak T cell response. Epitopes outside the regions mutated in the B.1.351 and B.1.1.7 variants were reportedly recognized by nearly half of the unique spike-specific TCRs.

This TCR was recovered from an adult who received the AZD1222 COVID-19 vaccine. The chain links TRBV6-1 with TRBJ2-7; 12 central nucleotides agree with TRBD2. The sequencing used peripheral blood, collected 28 days after the second AZD1222 dose. The DNA sequence follows: TGTGCCAGCAGTGCAACGATAGGACTAGCGGGGAGCTCCTACGAGCAGTACTTC. This translates into CASSATIGLAGSSYEQYF.